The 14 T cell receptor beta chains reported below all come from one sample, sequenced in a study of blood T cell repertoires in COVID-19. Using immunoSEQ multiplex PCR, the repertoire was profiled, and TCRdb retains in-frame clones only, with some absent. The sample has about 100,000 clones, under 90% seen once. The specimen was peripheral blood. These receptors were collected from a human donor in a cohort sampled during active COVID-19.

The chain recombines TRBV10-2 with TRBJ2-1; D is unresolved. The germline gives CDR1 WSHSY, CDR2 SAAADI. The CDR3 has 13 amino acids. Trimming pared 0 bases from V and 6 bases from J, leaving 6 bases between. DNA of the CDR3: TGCGCCAGCAGTGAGTCCCCAGGCAATGAGCAGTTCTTC. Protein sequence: CASSESPGNEQFF.

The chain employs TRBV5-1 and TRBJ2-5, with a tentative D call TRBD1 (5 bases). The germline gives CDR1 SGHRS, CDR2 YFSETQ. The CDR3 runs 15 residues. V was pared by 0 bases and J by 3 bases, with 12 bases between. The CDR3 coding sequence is TGCGCCAGCAGCTTGGCGGTCGGCAGGGAAGAGACCCAGTACTTC. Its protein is CASSLAVGREETQYF.

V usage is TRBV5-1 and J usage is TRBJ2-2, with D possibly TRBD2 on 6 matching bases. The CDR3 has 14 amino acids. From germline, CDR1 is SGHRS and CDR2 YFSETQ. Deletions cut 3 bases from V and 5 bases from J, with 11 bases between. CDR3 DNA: TGCGCCAGCAGCTCCGGGACTCTGACCGGGGAGCTGTTTTTT. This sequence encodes CASSSGTLTGELFF.

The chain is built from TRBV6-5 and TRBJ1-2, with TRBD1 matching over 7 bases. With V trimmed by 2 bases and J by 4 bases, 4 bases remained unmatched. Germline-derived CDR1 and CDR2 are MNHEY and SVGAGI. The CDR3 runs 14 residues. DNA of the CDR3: TGTGCCAGCAGTTACGCCCGACAGGGCTATGGCTACACCTTC. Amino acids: CASSYARQGYGYTF.

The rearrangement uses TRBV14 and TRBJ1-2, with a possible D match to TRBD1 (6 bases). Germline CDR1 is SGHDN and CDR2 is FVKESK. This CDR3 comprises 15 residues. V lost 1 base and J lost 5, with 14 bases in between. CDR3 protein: CASSQGRGGSYGYTF. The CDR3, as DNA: TGTGCCAGCAGCCAAGGGAGGGGGGGTTCGTATGGCTACACCTTC.

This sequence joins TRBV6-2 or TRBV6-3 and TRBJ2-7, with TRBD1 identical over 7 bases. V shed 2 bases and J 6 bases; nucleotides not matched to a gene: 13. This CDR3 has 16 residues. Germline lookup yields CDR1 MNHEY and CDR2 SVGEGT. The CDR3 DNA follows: TGTGCCAGCAGTTACAGGTTGGGACAGACTTCTAGCGAGCAGTACTTC. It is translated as CASSYRLGQTSSEQYF.

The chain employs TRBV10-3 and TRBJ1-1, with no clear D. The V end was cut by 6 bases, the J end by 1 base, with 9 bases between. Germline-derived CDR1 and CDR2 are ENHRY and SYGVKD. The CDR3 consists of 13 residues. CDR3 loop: CAISPGGNTEAFF. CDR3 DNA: TGTGCCATCAGCCCAGGTGGGAACACTGAAGCTTTCTTT.

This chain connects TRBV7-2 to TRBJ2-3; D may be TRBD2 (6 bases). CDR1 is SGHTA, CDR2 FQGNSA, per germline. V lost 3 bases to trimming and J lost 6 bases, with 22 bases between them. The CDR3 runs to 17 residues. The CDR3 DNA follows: TGTGCCAGCAGCTTCCGCGGCTCTAGCGCAGGAGAGGATACGCAGTATTTT. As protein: CASSFRGSSAGEDTQYF.

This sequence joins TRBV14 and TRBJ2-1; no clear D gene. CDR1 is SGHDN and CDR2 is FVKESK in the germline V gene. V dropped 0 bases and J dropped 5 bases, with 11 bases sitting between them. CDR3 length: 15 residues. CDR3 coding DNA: TGTGCCAGCAGCCAAGAAACAGTCCTCGACAATGAGCAGTTCTTC. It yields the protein CASSQETVLDNEQFF.

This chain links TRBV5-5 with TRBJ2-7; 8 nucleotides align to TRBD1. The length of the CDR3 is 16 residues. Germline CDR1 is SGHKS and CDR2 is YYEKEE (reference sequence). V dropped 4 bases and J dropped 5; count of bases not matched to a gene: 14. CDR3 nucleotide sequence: TGTGCCAGCAGCCTGGGACAGGCCTTAGCTCCTAACGAGCAGTACTTC. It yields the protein CASSLGQALAPNEQYF.

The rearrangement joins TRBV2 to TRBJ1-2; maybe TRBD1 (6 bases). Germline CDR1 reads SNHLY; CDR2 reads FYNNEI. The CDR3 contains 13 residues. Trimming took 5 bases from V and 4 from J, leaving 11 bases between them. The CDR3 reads CASSSTGIYGYTF. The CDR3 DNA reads TGTGCCAGCAGTTCCACAGGGATCTATGGCTACACCTTC.

The CDR3 DNA reads TGTGCCAGCAGTTATGGCCGCACAGATACGCAGTATTTT. This sequence encodes CASSYGRTDTQYF. The chain is built from TRBV6-2 or TRBV6-3 and TRBJ2-3; no reliable D call. The CDR3 sequence is 13 residues long. The V and J ends lost 3 bases and 1 base respectively, with 5 bases between them. The germline V gene has CDR1 MNHEY and CDR2 SVGEGT.

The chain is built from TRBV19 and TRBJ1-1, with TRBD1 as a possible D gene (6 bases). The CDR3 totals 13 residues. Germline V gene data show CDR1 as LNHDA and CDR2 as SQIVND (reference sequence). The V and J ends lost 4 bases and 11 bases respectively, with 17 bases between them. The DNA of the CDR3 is TGTGCCAGTAGTACTCTTCAGGGGTTTATGGCTTTCTTT. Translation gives CASSTLQGFMAFF. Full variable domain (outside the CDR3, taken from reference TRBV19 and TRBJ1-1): DGGITQSPKYLFRKEGQNVTLSCEQNLNHDAMYWYRQDPGQGLRLIYYSQIVNDFQKGDIAEGYSVSREKKESFPLTVTSAQKNPTAFYLCASSTLQGFMAFFGQGTRLTVV.

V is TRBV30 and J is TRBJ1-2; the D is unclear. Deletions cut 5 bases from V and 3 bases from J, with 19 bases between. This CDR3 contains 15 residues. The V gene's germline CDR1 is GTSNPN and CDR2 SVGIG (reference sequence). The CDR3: CAWGPNRRHDYGYTF. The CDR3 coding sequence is TGTGCCTGGGGACCCAACCGCAGGCACGACTATGGCTACACCTTC.